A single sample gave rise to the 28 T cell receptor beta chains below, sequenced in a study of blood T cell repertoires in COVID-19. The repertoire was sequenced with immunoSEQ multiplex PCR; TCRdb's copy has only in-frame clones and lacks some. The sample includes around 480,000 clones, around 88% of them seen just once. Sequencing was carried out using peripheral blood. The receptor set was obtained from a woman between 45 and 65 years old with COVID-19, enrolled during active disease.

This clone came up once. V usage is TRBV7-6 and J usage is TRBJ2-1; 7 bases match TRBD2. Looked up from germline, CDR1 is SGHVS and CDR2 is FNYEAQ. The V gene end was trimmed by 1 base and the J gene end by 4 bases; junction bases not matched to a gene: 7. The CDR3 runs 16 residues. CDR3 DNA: TGTGCCAGCAGCTTAGGAGGGACTATACGTTACAATGAGCAGTTCTTC. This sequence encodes CASSLGGTIRYNEQFF.

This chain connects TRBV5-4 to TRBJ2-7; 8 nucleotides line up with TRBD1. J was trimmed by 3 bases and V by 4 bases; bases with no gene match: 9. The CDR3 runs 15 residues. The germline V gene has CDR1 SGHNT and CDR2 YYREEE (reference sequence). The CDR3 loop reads CASSLTRTGIYEQYF. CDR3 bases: TGTGCCAGCAGCCTCACACGGACAGGGATCTACGAGCAGTACTTC.

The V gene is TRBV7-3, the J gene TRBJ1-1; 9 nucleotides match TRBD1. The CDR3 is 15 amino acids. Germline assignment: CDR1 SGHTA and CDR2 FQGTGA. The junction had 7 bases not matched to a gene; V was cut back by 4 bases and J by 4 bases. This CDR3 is CASSSTGGLFTEAFF. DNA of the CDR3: TGTGCCAGCAGCTCAACAGGGGGCCTTTTCACTGAAGCTTTCTTT.

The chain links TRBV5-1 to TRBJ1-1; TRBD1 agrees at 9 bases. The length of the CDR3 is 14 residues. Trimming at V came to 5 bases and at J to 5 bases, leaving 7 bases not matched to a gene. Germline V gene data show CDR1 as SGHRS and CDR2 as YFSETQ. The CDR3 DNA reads TGCGCCAGCAGAACCGGACAGGGGTCGACTGAAGCTTTCTTT. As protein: CASRTGQGSTEAFF.

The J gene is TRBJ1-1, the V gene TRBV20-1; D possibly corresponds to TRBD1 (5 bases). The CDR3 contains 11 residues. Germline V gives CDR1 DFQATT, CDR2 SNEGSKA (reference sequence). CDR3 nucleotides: TGCACCGCGCAGGGTGACACTGAAGCTTTCTTT. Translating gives CTAQGDTEAFF.

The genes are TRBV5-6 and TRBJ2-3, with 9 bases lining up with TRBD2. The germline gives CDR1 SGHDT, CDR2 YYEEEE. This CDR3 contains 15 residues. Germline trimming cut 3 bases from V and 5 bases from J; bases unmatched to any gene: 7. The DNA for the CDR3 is TGTGCCAGCAGCTATGGGCGGGGGGGAGTAGATACGCAGTATTTT. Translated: CASSYGRGGVDTQYF.

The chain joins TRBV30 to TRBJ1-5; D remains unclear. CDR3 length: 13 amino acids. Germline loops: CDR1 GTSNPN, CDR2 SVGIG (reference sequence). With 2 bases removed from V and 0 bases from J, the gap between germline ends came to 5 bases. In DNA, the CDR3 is TGTGCCTGGAGTTATTATAGCAATCAGCCCCAGCATTTT. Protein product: CAWSYYSNQPQHF.

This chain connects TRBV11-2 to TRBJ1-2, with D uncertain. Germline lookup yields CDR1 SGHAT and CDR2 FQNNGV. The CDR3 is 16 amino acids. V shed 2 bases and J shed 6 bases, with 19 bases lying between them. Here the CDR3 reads CASSLPYLSGLHGYTF. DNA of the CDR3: TGTGCCAGCAGCTTACCGTACCTTTCGGGTTTACATGGCTACACCTTC.

This CDR3 reads CASSPGDEQYF. CDR3 DNA: TGTGCCAGCAGTCCGGGGGACGAGCAGTACTTC. This chain joins TRBV12-3 or TRBV12-4 and TRBJ2-7; TRBD2 might be the D (6 bases). Trimming pared 5 bases from V and 5 bases from J, leaving 7 bases between. This CDR3 has 11 amino acids.

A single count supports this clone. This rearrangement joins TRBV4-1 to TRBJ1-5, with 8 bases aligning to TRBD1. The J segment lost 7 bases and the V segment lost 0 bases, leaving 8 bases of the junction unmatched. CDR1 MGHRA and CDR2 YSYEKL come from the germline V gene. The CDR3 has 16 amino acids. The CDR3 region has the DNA TGCGCCAGCAGCCAAGACCCCGGACAGGGTTGGCAGCCCCAGCATTTT. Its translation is CASSQDPGQGWQPQHF.

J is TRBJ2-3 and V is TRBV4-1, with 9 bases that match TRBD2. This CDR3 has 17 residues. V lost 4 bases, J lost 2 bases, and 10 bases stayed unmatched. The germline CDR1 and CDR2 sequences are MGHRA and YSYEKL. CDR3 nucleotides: TGCGCCAGCAGCCCGAGCTTTAGCGGGAGCTACACAGATACGCAGTATTTT. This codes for CASSPSFSGSYTDTQYF.

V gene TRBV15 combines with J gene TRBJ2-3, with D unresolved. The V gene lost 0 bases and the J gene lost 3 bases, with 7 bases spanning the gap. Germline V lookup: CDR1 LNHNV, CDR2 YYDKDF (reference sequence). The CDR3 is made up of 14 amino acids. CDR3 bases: TGTGCCACCAGCAGAGATCTTCGGACAGATACGCAGTATTTT. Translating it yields CATSRDLRTDTQYF.

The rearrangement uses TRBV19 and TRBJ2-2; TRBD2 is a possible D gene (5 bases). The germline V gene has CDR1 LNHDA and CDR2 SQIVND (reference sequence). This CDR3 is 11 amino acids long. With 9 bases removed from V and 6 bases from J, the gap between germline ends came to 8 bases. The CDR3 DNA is TGTGCCAGCTACGGGGCCGGGGAGCTGTTTTTT. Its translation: CASYGAGELFF.

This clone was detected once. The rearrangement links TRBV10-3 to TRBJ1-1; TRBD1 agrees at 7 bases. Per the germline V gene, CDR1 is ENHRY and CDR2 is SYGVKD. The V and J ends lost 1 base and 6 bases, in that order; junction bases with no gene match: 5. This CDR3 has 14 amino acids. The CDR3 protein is CAISELGGAAEAFF. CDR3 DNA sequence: TGTGCCATCAGTGAGTTAGGGGGCGCGGCTGAAGCTTTCTTT.

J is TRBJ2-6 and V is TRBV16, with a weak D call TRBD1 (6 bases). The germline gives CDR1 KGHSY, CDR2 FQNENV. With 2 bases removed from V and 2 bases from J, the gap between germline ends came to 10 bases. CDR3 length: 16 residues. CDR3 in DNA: TGTGCCAGCAGCCAACGTCAGGGGACTGGGGCCAACGTCCTGACTTTC. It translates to CASSQRQGTGANVLTF.

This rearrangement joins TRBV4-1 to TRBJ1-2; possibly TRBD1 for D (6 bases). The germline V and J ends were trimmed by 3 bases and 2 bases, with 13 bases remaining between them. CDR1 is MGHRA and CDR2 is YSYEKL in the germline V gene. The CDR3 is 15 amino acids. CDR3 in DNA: TGCGCCAGCAGCCACAACGCAGGGGACAACTATGGCTACACCTTC. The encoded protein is CASSHNAGDNYGYTF.

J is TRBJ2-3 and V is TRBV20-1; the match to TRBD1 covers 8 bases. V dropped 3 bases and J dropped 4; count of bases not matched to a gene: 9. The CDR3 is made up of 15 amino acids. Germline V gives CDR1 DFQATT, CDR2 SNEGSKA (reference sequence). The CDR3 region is CSASKGQVGADTQYF. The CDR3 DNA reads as TGCAGTGCTAGTAAGGGACAGGTGGGCGCAGATACGCAGTATTTT.

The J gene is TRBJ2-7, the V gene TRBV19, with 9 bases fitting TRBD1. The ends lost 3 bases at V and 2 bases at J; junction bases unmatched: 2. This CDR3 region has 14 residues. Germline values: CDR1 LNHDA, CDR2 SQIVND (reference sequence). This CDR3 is CASSMGQGPYEQYF. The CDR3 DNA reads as TGTGCCAGTAGTATGGGACAGGGCCCCTACGAGCAGTACTTC.

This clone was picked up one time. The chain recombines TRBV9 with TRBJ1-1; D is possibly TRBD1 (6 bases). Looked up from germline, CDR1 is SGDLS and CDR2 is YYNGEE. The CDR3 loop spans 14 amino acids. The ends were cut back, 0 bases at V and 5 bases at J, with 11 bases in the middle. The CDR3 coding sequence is TGTGCCAGCAGCGTAGGCCCACAGGGTACTGAAGCTTTCTTT. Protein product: CASSVGPQGTEAFF.

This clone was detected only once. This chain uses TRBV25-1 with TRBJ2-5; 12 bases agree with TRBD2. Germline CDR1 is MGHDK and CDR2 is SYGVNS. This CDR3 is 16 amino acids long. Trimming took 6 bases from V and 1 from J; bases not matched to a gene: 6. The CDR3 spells CASRLAGGGVQETQYF. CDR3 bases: TGTGCCAGCAGACTAGCGGGGGGCGGCGTCCAAGAGACCCAGTACTTC.

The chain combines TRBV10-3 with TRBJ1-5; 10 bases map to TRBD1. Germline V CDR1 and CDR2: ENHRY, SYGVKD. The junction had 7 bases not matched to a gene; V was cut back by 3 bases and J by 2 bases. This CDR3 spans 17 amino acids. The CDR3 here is CAISDPRTGGGNQPQHF. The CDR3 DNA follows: TGTGCCATCAGTGATCCTCGGACAGGGGGAGGCAATCAGCCCCAGCATTTT.

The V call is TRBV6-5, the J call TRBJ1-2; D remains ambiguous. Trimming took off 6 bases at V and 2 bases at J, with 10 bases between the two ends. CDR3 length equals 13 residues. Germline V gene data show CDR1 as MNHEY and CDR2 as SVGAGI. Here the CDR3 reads CASRLTPNYGYTF. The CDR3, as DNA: TGTGCCAGCAGGTTGACACCAAACTATGGCTACACCTTC.

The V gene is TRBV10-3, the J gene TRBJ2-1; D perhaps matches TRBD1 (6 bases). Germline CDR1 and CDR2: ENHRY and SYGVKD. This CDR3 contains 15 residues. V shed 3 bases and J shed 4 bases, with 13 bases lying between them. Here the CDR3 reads CAISDHGQRYNEQFF. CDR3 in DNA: TGTGCCATCAGTGACCATGGACAGAGATACAATGAGCAGTTCTTC.

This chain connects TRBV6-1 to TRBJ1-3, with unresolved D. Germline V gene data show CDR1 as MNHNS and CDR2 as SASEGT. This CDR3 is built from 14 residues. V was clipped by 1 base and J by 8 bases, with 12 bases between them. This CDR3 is CASSEDGGYDTIYF. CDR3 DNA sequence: TGTGCCAGCAGTGAAGACGGAGGGTATGACACCATATATTTT.

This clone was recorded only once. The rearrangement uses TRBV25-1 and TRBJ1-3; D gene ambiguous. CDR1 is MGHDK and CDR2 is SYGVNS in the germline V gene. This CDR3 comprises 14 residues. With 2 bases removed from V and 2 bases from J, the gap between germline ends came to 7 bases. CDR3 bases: TGTGCCAGCAGTGAAACCGGGGCTGGAAACACCATATATTTT. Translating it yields CASSETGAGNTIYF.

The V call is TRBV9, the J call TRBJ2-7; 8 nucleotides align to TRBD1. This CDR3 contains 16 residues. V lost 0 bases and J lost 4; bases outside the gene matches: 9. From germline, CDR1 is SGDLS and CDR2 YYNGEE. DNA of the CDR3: TGTGCCAGCAGCGTAGTCCCCTCAGGGGGCTTATACGAGCAGTACTTC. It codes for CASSVVPSGGLYEQYF.

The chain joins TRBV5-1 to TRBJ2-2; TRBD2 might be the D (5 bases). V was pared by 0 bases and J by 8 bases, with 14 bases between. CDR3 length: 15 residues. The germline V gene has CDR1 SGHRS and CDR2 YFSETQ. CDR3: CASSLAGSRQGELFF. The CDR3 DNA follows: TGCGCCAGCAGCTTGGCGGGGAGCCGACAAGGGGAGCTGTTTTTT.

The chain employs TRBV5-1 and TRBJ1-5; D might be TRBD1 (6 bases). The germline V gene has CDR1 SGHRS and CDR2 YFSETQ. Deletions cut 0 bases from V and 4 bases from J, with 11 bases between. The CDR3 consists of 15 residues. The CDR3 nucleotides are TGCGCCAGCAGCTTGGGCACAGGGAGTAATCAGCCCCAGCATTTT. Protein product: CASSLGTGSNQPQHF.